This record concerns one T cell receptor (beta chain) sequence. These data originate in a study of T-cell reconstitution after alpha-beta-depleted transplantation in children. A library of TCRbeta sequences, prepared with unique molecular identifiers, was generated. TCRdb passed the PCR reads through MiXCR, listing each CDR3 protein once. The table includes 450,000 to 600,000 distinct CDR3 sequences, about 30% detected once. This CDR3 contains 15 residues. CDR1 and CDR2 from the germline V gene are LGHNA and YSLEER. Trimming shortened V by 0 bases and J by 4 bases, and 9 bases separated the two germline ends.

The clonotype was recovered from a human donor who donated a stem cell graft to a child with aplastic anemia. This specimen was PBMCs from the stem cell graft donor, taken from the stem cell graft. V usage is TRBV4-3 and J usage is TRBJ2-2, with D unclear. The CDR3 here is CASSQDRATTGELFF. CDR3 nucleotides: TGCGCCAGCAGCCAAGATAGGGCAACCACCGGGGAGCTGTTTTTT.